The clone carrying this T cell receptor beta chain occurred a few times. This sample is drawn from a study of blood T cells in healthy people across ages. A J-beta primer mix and a sample-barcoded 5' primer were used in a second PCR of about 6 to 12 cycles. TCRdb itself ran the 5' RACE reads through MiXCR, one entry per CDR3 protein. The sample has 800,000 or so distinct CDR3 sequences; approximately 25% are singletons. Per germline, CDR1 SQVTM and CDR2 ANQGSEA. The CDR3 spans 16 residues. These data also featured in a second study, about T cells of mothers and their children. That source notes: Per mother, over 9 million TCR beta CDR3 reads were obtained; per child, 2.5 million to 3.5 million.

The sequenced sample consisted of blood. The sequence came from a boy aged 5-17 years in good health. The rearrangement uses TRBV29-1 and TRBJ2-1; unclear D gene. The J call could be wrong; TRBJ2-5 is a better fit for the DNA end. Here the CDR3 DNA reads TGCAGCGTGGCGTCCGCTGCCTTGGCCCCCGGGGAGACCCAGTACTTC. It specifies CSVASAALAPGETQYF.